The sequence of this T cell receptor (beta chain) was determined in a study of cytomegalovirus exposure and HLA in healthy donors. Study outcomes and limitations: The study labeled 170 or so TCR beta chains cytomegalovirus-associated. In a later analysis, parvovirus B19, influenza, CMV and Epstein-Barr virus appeared linked to several top co-occurrence clusters. After further analysis at a later stage, roughly 16,000 TCR beta sequences were associated with HLA alleles at 0.05 false discovery rate. Later analysis demonstrated an association between a missense DCLRE1C variant and TCR beta V- and J-gene trimming.

About this clone: Its matching antigen is unknown.

The PCR was carried out with 60 Vbeta primers and 13 Jbeta primers. The method was immunoSEQ multiplex PCR; TCRdb's version includes in-frame clones alone and lacks a portion of them. The sample yields approximately 100,000 clones, around 10% seen once. The CDR3 sequence is 17 residues long. Germline trimming cut 5 bases from V and 0 bases from J; bases unmatched to any gene: 6. Germline V gene sequence: CDR1 SGHVS, CDR2 FNYEAQ. The receptor's source is a man aged 50-59 years in good health and CMV-seropositive. This sequence joins TRBV7-6 and TRBJ2-7; 14 nucleotides agree with TRBD2. Sequenced: PBMCs. CDR3 sequence: CASSPRLAGGSSYEQYF. The DNA of the CDR3 is TGTGCCAGCAGCCCGAGACTAGCGGGAGGGAGCTCCTACGAGCAGTACTTC.